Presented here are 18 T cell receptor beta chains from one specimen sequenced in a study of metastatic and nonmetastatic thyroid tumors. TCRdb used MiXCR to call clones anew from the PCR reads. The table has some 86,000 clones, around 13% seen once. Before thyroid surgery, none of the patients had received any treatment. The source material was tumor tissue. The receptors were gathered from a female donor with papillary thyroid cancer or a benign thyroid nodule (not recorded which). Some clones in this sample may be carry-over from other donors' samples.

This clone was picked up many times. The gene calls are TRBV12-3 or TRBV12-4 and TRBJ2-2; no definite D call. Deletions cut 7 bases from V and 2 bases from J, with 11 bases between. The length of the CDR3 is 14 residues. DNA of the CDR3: TGTGCCAGCACCCTCAACCGAAACACCGGGGAGCTGTTTTTT. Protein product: CASTLNRNTGELFF.

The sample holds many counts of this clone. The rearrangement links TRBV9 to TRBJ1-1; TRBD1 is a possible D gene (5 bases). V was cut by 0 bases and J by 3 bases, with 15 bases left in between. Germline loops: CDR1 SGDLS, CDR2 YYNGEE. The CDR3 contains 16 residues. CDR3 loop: CASSVAVGLGDTEAFF. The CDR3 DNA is TGTGCCAGCAGCGTAGCTGTGGGACTTGGGGACACTGAAGCTTTCTTT.

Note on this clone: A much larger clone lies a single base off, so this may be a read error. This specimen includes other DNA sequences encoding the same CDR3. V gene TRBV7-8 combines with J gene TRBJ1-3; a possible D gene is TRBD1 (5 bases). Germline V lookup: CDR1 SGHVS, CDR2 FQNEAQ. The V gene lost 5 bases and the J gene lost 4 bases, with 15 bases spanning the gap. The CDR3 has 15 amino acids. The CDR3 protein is CASSPVGWGGNTIYF. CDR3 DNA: TGTGCCAGCAGCCCTGTGGGATGGGGGGGAAACACCATATATTTT.

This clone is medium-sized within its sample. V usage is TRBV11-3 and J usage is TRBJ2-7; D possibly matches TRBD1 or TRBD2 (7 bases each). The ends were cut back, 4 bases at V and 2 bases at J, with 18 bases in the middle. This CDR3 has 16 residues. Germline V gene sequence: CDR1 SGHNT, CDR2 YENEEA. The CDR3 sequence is CASSSQGGAGTYEQYF. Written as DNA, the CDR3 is TGTGCCAGCAGCTCCCAGGGGGGGGCCGGGACCTACGAGCAGTACTTC.

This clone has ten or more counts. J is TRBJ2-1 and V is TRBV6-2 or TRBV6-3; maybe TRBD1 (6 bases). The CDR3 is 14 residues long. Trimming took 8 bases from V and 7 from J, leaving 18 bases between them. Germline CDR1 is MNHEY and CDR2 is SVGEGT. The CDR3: CASGLGARGNEQFF. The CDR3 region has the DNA TGTGCCAGCGGCTTAGGAGCGAGGGGGAATGAGCAGTTCTTC.

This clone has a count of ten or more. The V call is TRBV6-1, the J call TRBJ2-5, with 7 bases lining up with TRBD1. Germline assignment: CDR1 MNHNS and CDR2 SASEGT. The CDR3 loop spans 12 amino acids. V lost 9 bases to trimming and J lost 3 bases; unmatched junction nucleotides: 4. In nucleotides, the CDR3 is TGTGCCAGGACCGACAGGGAAGAGACCCAGTACTTC. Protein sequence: CARTDREETQYF.

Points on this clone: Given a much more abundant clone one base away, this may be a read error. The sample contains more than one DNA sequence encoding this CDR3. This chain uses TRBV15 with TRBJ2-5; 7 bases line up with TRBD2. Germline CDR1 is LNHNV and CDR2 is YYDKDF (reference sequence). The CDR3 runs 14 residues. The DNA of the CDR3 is TGTGCCTCCCACGGCGGCGGGAGTGGGGAGACCCAATACTTC. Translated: CASHGGGSGETQYF. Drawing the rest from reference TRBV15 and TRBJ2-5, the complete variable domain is DAMVIQNPRYQVTQFGKPVTLSCSQTLNHNVMYWYQQKSSQAPKLLFHYYDKDFNNEADTPDNFQSRRPNTSFCFLDIRSPGLGDTAMYLCASHGGGSGETQYFGPGTRLLVL.

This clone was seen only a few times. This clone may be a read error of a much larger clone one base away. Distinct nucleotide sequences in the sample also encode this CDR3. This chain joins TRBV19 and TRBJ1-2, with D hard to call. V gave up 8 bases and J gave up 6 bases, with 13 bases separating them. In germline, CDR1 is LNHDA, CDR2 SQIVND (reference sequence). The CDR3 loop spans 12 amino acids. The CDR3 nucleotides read TGTGCCAGTGCACCTGGGATCCATGGCTACACCTTC. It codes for CASAPGIHGYTF.

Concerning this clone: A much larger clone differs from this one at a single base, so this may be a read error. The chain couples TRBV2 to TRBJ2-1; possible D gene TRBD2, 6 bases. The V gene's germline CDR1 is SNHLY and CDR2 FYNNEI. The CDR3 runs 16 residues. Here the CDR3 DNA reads TGTGCCAGCAGGGCCGTTAGCGGATACTCCTACAATGAGCAGTCCTTC. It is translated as CASRAVSGYSYNEQSF.

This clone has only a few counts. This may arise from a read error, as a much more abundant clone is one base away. The CDR3 sequence: CAISERYTDTQYF. Written as DNA, the CDR3 is TGTGCCATCAGTGAGCGATACACAGATACGCAGTATTTT. J is TRBJ2-3 and V is TRBV10-3; no clear D gene. The CDR3 has 13 residues. Trimming shortened V by 2 bases and J by 2 bases, and 5 bases separated the two germline ends. Germline V gives CDR1 ENHRY, CDR2 SYGVKD.

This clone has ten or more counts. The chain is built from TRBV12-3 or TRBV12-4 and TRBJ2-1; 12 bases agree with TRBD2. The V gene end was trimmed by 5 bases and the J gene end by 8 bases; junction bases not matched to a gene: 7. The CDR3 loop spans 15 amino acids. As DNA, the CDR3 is TGTGCCAGCAGTCCCGCTAGCGGGAGGGTCTATGAGCAGTTCTTC. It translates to CASSPASGRVYEQFF.

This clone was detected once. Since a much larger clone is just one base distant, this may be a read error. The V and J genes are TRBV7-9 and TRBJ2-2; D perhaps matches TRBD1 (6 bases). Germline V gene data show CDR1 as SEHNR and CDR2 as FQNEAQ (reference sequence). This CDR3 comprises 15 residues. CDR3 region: CASTRGGKNTAELFF. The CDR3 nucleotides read TGTGCCAGCACCCGAGGGGGAAAGAACACCGCGGAGCTGTTTTTT.

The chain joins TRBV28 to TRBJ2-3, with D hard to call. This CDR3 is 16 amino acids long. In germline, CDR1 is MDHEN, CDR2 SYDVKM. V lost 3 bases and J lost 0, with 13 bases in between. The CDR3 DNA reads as TGTGCCAGCAGTTTTTATCTCTTGACTAGCACAGATACGCAGTATTTT. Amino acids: CASSFYLLTSTDTQYF. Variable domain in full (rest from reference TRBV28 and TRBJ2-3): DVKVTQSSRYLVKRTGEKVFLECVQDMDHENMFWYRQDPGLGLRLIYFSYDVKMKEKGDIPEGYSVSREKKERFSLILESASTNQTSMYLCASSFYLLTSTDTQYFGPGTRLTVL.

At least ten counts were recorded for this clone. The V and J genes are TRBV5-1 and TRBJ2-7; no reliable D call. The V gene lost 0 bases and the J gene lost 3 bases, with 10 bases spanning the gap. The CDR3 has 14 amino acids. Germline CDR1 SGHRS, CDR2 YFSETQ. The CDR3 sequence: CASSLVVGSYEQYF. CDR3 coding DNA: TGCGCCAGCAGCTTGGTCGTCGGCAGCTACGAGCAGTACTTC.

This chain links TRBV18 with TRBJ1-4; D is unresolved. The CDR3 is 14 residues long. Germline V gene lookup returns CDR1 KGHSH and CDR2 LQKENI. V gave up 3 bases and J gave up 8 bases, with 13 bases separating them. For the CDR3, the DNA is TGTGCCAGCTCACCTGGGCCGCTCGGGGAAAAACTGTTTTTT. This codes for CASSPGPLGEKLFF.

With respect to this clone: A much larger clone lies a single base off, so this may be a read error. This CDR3 is CASRHPGQGPQPQHF. The CDR3 DNA reads as TGTGCCAGCAGACACCCGGGACAGGGACCCCAGCCCCAGCATTTT. The V call is TRBV6-2 or TRBV6-3, the J call TRBJ1-5; TRBD1 agrees at 9 bases. V was clipped by 6 bases and J by 7 bases; unmatched bases: 10. Germline V lookup: CDR1 MNHEY, CDR2 SVGEGT. CDR3 length equals 15 residues.

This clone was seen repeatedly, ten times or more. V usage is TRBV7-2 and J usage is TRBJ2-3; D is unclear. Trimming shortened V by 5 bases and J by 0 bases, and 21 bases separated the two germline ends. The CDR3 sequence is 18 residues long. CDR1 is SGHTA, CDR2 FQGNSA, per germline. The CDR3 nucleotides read TGTGCCAGCAGCCGGAGCTCCCCGCGTGGGGAAAGCACAGATACGCAGTATTTT. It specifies CASSRSSPRGESTDTQYF. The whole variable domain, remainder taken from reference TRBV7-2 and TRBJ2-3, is GAGVSQSPSNKVTEKGKDVELRCDPISGHTALYWYRQSLGQGLEFLIYFQGNSAPDKSGLPSDRFSAERTGGSVSTLTIQRTQQEDSAVYLCASSRSSPRGESTDTQYFGPGTRLTVL.

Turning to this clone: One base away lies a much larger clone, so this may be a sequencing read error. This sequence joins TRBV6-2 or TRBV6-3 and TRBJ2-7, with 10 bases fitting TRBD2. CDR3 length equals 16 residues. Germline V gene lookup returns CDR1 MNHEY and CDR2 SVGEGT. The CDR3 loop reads CTSSYSLAGVSYEQYF. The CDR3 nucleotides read TGTACCAGCAGTTACTCCCTAGCGGGAGTATCCTACGAGCAGTACTTC.